The 12 T cell receptor beta chains presented below share a single source sample, sequenced in a study of beta chain features in type 1 diabetes. All of the isolated RNA was reverse transcribed, so expressed TCRB transcripts were sequenced. TCRdb's table, derived via immunoSEQ multiplex PCR, lists solely in-frame clones and lacks some. The sample has 810,000 or so clones, 15% to 20% seen once. Sequencing used naive CD4+ T cells from blood. The receptors come from a woman younger than 35 in good health.

The V call is TRBV7-6, the J call TRBJ2-5; D call uncertain. CDR1 is SGHVS, CDR2 FNYEAQ, per germline. This CDR3 spans 11 amino acids. V gave up 2 bases and J gave up 5 bases, with 3 bases separating them. The DNA of the CDR3 is TGTGCCAGCAGCTTATCTGAGACCCAGTACTTC. Translating it yields CASSLSETQYF. The whole variable domain, filled in from reference TRBV7-6 and TRBJ2-5, reads GAGVSQSPRYKVTKRGQDVALRCDPISGHVSLYWYRQALGQGPEFLTYFNYEAQQDKSGLPNDRFSAERPEGSISTLTIQRTEQRDSAMYRCASSLSETQYFGPGTRLLVL.

In its sample, this clone was seen a few times. CDR3 nucleotide sequence: TGTGCCAGCAGTGAACATGCCGGGACAGGGAAAGAGACCCAGTACTTC. Encoded protein: CASSEHAGTGKETQYF. The chain couples TRBV28 to TRBJ2-5; TRBD1 matches 9 bases. Looked up from germline, CDR1 is MDHEN and CDR2 is SYDVKM. The CDR3 loop spans 16 amino acids. With V trimmed by 5 bases and J by 3 bases, 10 bases remained unmatched.

This clone was counted between two and nine times. The chain carries TRBV29-1 and TRBJ2-1; 14 positions agree with TRBD2. The CDR3 loop spans 17 amino acids. J lost 1 base, V lost 4 bases, and 6 bases had no gene match. Germline V lookup: CDR1 SQVTM, CDR2 ANQGSEA. The CDR3 protein is CSVAGLAGARSYNEQFF. CDR3 nucleotide sequence: TGCAGCGTTGCGGGACTAGCGGGGGCCCGTTCCTACAATGAGCAGTTCTTC.

The chain couples TRBV18 to TRBJ2-7; D is possibly TRBD2 (6 bases). The V end lost 6 bases, the J end lost 0 bases, and 12 bases lay between the germline ends. The length of the CDR3 is 14 residues. Germline assignment: CDR1 KGHSH and CDR2 LQKENI. The CDR3 DNA is TGTGCCAGCTCGCTCCCCGGGGGCTCCTACGAGCAGTACTTC. Its translation: CASSLPGGSYEQYF.

There are a few counts of this clone. The chain combines TRBV5-4 with TRBJ1-2; D gene ambiguous. Germline CDR1 reads SGHNT; CDR2 reads YYREEE (reference sequence). The CDR3 is 14 amino acids. V was cut by 4 bases and J by 0 bases, with 10 bases left in between. The CDR3 spells CASSPWTANYGYTF. The DNA of the CDR3 is TGTGCCAGCAGCCCGTGGACGGCTAACTATGGCTACACCTTC. Filled out from reference TRBV5-4 and TRBJ1-2, the complete variable domain reads ETGVTQSPTHLIKTRGQQVTLRCSSQSGHNTVSWYQQALGQGPQFIFQYYREEENGRGNFPPRFSGLQFPNYSSELNVNALELDDSALYLCASSPWTANYGYTFGSGTRLTVV.

CDR3 sequence: CASSLSLGDAPVTDTQYF. The CDR3 DNA sequence: TGTGCCAGCAGTTTATCACTAGGAGACGCGCCCGTCACAGATACGCAGTATTTT. This chain links TRBV27 with TRBJ2-3, with D tentatively TRBD2 (5 bases). The germline CDR1 and CDR2 sequences are MNHEY and SMNVEV (reference sequence). With 0 bases removed from V and 2 bases from J, the gap between germline ends came to 18 bases. The CDR3 spans 18 residues.

Written as DNA, the CDR3 is TGTGCCAGCAGTTTGCGGGGAGTAGGGCATGGCTACACCTTC. Translated: CASSLRGVGHGYTF. V usage is TRBV27 and J usage is TRBJ1-2; D is uncertain. V dropped 3 bases and J dropped 6 bases, with 14 bases sitting between them. Germline loops: CDR1 MNHEY, CDR2 SMNVEV (reference sequence). This CDR3 has 14 residues.

V is TRBV7-9 and J is TRBJ2-4; D remains unclear. V gave up 2 bases and J gave up 1 base, with 15 bases separating them. The CDR3 runs 17 residues. CDR1 and CDR2 (germline): SEHNR, FQNEAQ (reference sequence). DNA for the CDR3: TGTGCCAGCAGCTTACCCCTCGGGTTGAAGGCCAAAAACATTCAGTACTTC. Translated, it gives CASSLPLGLKAKNIQYF.

A word on this clone: The sample holds other DNA sequences that translate to the same CDR3. CDR3 in DNA: TGTGCCAGCAGCTTGGGCAGCATGAACACTGAAGCTTTCTTT. This codes for CASSLGSMNTEAFF. The V call is TRBV7-9, the J call TRBJ1-1, with D unresolved. The V gene lost 3 bases and the J gene lost 0 bases, with 8 bases spanning the gap. The CDR3 spans 14 residues. Germline V CDR1 and CDR2: SEHNR, FQNEAQ (reference sequence).

The genes are TRBV7-2 and TRBJ2-7; TRBD1 might be the D (6 bases). The CDR3 is 14 residues long. CDR1 SGHTA and CDR2 FQGNSA come from the germline V gene. The V end was cut by 3 bases, the J end by 8 bases, with 17 bases between. This CDR3 reads CASSLSAEGEKQYF. CDR3 nucleotide sequence: TGTGCCAGCAGCTTGTCCGCAGAGGGGGAAAAGCAGTACTTC.

Only a few counts were recorded for this clone. The chain couples TRBV7-9 to TRBJ2-1; 9 bases align to TRBD2. There are 14 residues in the CDR3. Per germline, CDR1 SEHNR and CDR2 FQNEAQ (reference sequence). V gave up 3 bases and J gave up 6 bases; unmatched junction bases: 3. Written as DNA, the CDR3 is TGTGCCAGCAGCTTCTCGACTAGCGGCAATGAGCAGTTCTTC. Amino acids: CASSFSTSGNEQFF.

There are a few counts of this clone. The chain is built from TRBV6-5 and TRBJ2-4; D unclear. V shed 8 bases and J shed 7 bases, with 15 bases lying between them. Germline lookup yields CDR1 MNHEY and CDR2 SVGAGI. The CDR3 runs to 13 residues. The CDR3 nucleotides are TGTGCCAGCTTCAATTTCGGCACTAACATTCAGTACTTC. Translation: CASFNFGTNIQYF.